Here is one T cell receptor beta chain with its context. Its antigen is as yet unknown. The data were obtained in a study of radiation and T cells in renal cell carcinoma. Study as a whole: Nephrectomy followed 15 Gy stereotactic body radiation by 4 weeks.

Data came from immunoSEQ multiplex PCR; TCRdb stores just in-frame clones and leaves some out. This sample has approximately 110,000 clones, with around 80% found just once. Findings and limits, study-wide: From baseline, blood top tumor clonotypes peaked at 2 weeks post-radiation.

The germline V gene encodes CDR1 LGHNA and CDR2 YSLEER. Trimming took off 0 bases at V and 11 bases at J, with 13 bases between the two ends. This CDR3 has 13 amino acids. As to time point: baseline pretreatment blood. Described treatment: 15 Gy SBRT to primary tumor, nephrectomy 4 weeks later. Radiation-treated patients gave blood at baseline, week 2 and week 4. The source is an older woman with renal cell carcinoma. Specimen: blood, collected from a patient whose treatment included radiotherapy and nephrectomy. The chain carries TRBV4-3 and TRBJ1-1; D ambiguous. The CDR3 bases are TGCGCCAGCAGCCAAGAACTCCGGGGTCGGGCTTTCTTT. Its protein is CASSQELRGRAFF.